These 31 T cell receptor beta chains were all obtained from the same sample, sequenced in a study of spatial heterogeneity in lung cancer. TCRdb reprocessed the 5' RACE reads via MiXCR and lists one record per CDR3 protein. Here the sample spans 30,000 to 45,000 distinct CDR3 sequences, roughly 6.5% being singletons. Time point meaning: sample taken at primary tumor resection. Specimen: PBMCs, collected at surgery. All receptors derive from a female donor with early-stage non-small cell lung cancer.

This clonotype was found many times. The J gene is TRBJ1-1, the V gene TRBV7-9; D not resolved. Germline values: CDR1 SEHNR, CDR2 FQNEAQ (reference sequence). There are 13 residues in the CDR3. The germline V and J ends were trimmed by 2 bases and 4 bases, with 8 bases remaining between them. The CDR3 is CASSLRDPTEAFF. CDR3 nucleotides: TGTGCCAGCAGCTTAAGGGATCCCACTGAAGCTTTCTTT.

This clonotype has only a few counts. The chain links TRBV20-1 to TRBJ2-6, with a weak D call TRBD1 (5 bases). The ends were cut back, 6 bases at V and 2 bases at J, with 8 bases in the middle. CDR3 length: 13 residues. Germline-derived CDR1 and CDR2 are DFQATT and SNEGSKA (reference sequence). The CDR3 spells CSATEPGANVLTF. DNA for the CDR3: TGCAGTGCGACAGAACCTGGGGCCAACGTCCTGACTTTC.

This clonotype was recorded many times. The gene calls are TRBV2 and TRBJ1-2; 8 bases are shared with TRBD1. V gave up 8 bases and J gave up 7 bases; unmatched junction bases: 9. The CDR3 extends over 13 amino acids. The germline gives CDR1 SNHLY, CDR2 FYNNEI. CDR3 loop: CASSQGAGSGYTF. CDR3 bases: TGTGCCAGCTCCCAGGGGGCGGGGTCTGGCTACACCTTC.

This clonotype was picked up many times. J is TRBJ2-1 and V is TRBV5-1; 7 positions match TRBD2. The V segment lost 0 bases and the J segment 1 base; nucleotides outside the gene matches: 1. The CDR3 contains 15 residues. Germline V gives CDR1 SGHRS, CDR2 YFSETQ. CDR3 DNA: TGCGCCAGCAGCTTGGGCGGGGGTTCCTACAATGAGCAGTTCTTC. Protein product: CASSLGGGSYNEQFF.

This clonotype has ten or more counts. The gene calls are TRBV13 and TRBJ1-1; TRBD1 is a possible D gene (5 bases). V was shortened by 0 bases and J by 4 bases, with 9 bases between the two germline ends. The CDR3 is made up of 14 amino acids. CDR1 is PRHDT, CDR2 FYEKMQ, per germline (reference sequence). The CDR3 is CASSLGGDRTEAFF. The CDR3 DNA follows: TGTGCCAGCAGCTTAGGAGGGGATCGCACTGAAGCTTTCTTT.

Only a few counts were recorded for this clonotype. The V call is TRBV27, the J call TRBJ2-2, with 7 positions matching TRBD2. Trimming took 7 bases from V and 3 from J; bases not matched to a gene: 5. The CDR3 is 14 residues long. The germline V gene has CDR1 MNHEY and CDR2 SMNVEV (reference sequence). The CDR3 reads CASMRLADTGELFF. The DNA for the CDR3 is TGTGCCAGCATGCGGCTAGCGGACACCGGGGAGCTGTTTTTT.

This clonotype was found many times. This chain joins TRBV29-1 and TRBJ2-3, with 8 bases that match TRBD2. Germline V lookup: CDR1 SQVTM, CDR2 ANQGSEA. The length of the CDR3 is 14 residues. V gave up 2 bases and J gave up 8 bases; unmatched junction bases: 9. In DNA form, the CDR3 reads TGCAGCGTTGAAAGCGGGGGCGCCGGGAGTACGCAGTATTTT. Amino acid sequence: CSVESGGAGSTQYF.

This clonotype has ten or more counts. CDR3 DNA sequence: TGCGCCAGCAGGGACGGGGCCGGGGAGCTGTTTTTT. Its translation is CASRDGAGELFF. The chain combines TRBV10-2 with TRBJ2-2; maybe TRBD2 (5 bases). The CDR3 is 12 amino acids. The V end was cut by 6 bases, the J end by 6 bases, with 8 bases between. Looked up from germline, CDR1 is WSHSY and CDR2 is SAAADI.

This clonotype was counted between two and nine times. This chain links TRBV5-1 with TRBJ2-2, with 11 bases lining up with TRBD2. The V gene end was trimmed by 1 base and the J gene end by 0 bases; junction bases not matched to a gene: 2. Per germline, CDR1 SGHRS and CDR2 YFSETQ. The CDR3 spans 17 residues. The CDR3 loop is CASSLLLAGANTGELFF. CDR3 nucleotide sequence: TGCGCCAGCAGCTTGCTACTAGCGGGAGCGAACACCGGGGAGCTGTTTTTT.

This clonotype was counted many times. V is TRBV20-1 and J is TRBJ1-3; D is perhaps TRBD1 (6 bases). Germline loops: CDR1 DFQATT, CDR2 SNEGSKA (reference sequence). The CDR3 is 16 amino acids. With 1 base removed from V and 0 bases from J, the gap between germline ends came to 13 bases. As DNA, the CDR3 is TGCAGTGCTAGAGCCAGAACAGGGAGCTCTGGAAACACCATATATTTT. It is translated as CSARARTGSSGNTIYF.

This clonotype appeared many times. The V gene is TRBV29-1, the J gene TRBJ2-7; TRBD1 agrees at 7 bases. V dropped 5 bases and J dropped 5; count of bases not matched to a gene: 12. The germline CDR1 and CDR2 sequences are SQVTM and ANQGSEA. The CDR3 consists of 14 residues. This CDR3 is CSVQGGRGVDEQYF. The CDR3 DNA follows: TGCAGCGTTCAAGGGGGCAGGGGTGTGGACGAGCAGTACTTC.

In its sample, this clonotype was seen a few times. The chain joins TRBV15 to TRBJ2-3; D is undetermined. V shed 0 bases and J shed 0 bases, with 4 bases lying between them. Germline V lookup: CDR1 LNHNV, CDR2 YYDKDF (reference sequence). The CDR3 is made up of 14 amino acids. The DNA of the CDR3 is TGTGCCACCAGCAGAGATTTCAGCACAGATACGCAGTATTTT. Protein product: CATSRDFSTDTQYF.

This clonotype was observed many times. V usage is TRBV28 and J usage is TRBJ2-5; 7 positions agree with TRBD1. Germline CDR1 reads MDHEN; CDR2 reads SYDVKM. The CDR3 loop spans 14 amino acids. V lost 6 bases, J lost 1 base, and 5 bases stayed unmatched. CDR3 bases: TGTGCCAGCAGCCAGGACAGGATCCAAGAGACCCAGTACTTC. It yields the protein CASSQDRIQETQYF.

Only a few counts were recorded for this clonotype. This chain connects TRBV7-2 to TRBJ2-1; D may be TRBD1 or TRBD2 (5 bases each). CDR3 length: 17 amino acids. V lost 6 bases and J 8 bases, leaving 26 bases between the germline ends. Germline CDR1 reads SGHTA; CDR2 reads FQGNSA. CDR3 coding DNA: TGTGCCAGCAGGTTACCTGGTTTGGGACGGGGAAGGGATGAGCAGTTCTTC. Translation gives CASRLPGLGRGRDEQFF.

This clonotype came up a few times. The chain has TRBV30 and TRBJ1-6, with D tentatively TRBD1 (5 bases). The CDR3 has 16 residues. The germline V gene encodes CDR1 GTSNPN and CDR2 SVGIG (reference sequence). Trimming shortened V by 2 bases and J by 0 bases, and 11 bases separated the two germline ends. In DNA form, the CDR3 reads TGTGCCTGGAGTCCGACAGTCCACTCCTATAATTCACCCCTCCACTTT. This sequence encodes CAWSPTVHSYNSPLHF.

This clonotype was counted at least ten times. The chain employs TRBV20-1 and TRBJ2-3, with 9 positions matching TRBD2. The CDR3 sequence is 15 residues long. Unmatched junction bases numbered 8, after V lost 6 bases and J lost 1 base. Germline V gene lookup returns CDR1 DFQATT and CDR2 SNEGSKA (reference sequence). The CDR3 nucleotides are TGCAGTGCACTACTAGCGGGCGCGCGCACAGATACGCAGTATTTT. Protein product: CSALLAGARTDTQYF.

This chain uses TRBV21-1 with TRBJ2-7; the DNA was not used to check the table's D call, TRBD1. TRBV21-1 constitutes a pseudogene. CDR3 length: 16 residues. CDR3 in amino acids: CASSKGPRTGGYEQYF. The CDR3 DNA follows: TGTGCCAGCAGCAAAGGGCCACGGACAGGGGGCTACGAGCAGTACTTC.

This chain uses TRBV15 with TRBJ2-2; no firm D call. V was trimmed by 1 base and J by 5 bases, leaving 11 bases between them. Germline V gene lookup returns CDR1 LNHNV and CDR2 YYDKDF (reference sequence). This CDR3 is built from 15 residues. The CDR3 here is CATSRGGEGTGELFF. The CDR3, as DNA: TGTGCCACCAGCAGAGGAGGAGAAGGTACCGGGGAGCTGTTTTTT.

This clonotype was seen many times. The chain couples TRBV5-1 to TRBJ2-2; 8 nucleotides line up with TRBD1. Germline V gene data show CDR1 as SGHRS and CDR2 as YFSETQ. The CDR3 is 16 residues long. V was pared by 7 bases and J by 1 base, with 9 bases of the junction left unmatched. CDR3 sequence reads: CASRAPGTGNTGELFF. CDR3 in DNA: TGCGCCAGCCGCGCTCCGGGGACAGGGAACACCGGGGAGCTGTTTTTT.

V is TRBV9 and J is TRBJ2-5; no clear D. CDR3 size: 15 residues. V was shortened by 6 bases and J by 2 bases, with 17 bases between the two germline ends. In germline, CDR1 is SGDLS, CDR2 YYNGEE. The CDR3: CASIAPQAQQETQYF. The CDR3 DNA follows: TGTGCCAGCATTGCCCCTCAGGCCCAACAAGAGACCCAGTACTTC.

The genes are TRBV20-1 and TRBJ2-3; no clear D. Germline loops: CDR1 DFQATT, CDR2 SNEGSKA (reference sequence). The germline V and J ends were trimmed by 0 bases and 0 bases, with 16 bases remaining between them. CDR3 length equals 17 residues. The CDR3 spells CSARDQAAYSSTDTQYF. The CDR3 DNA reads as TGCAGTGCTAGAGATCAGGCAGCGTACTCTAGCACAGATACGCAGTATTTT.

The chain links TRBV12-3 or TRBV12-4 to TRBJ1-1; D is undetermined. Trimming shortened V by 3 bases and J by 1 base, and 6 bases separated the two germline ends. The length of the CDR3 is 13 residues. The DNA of the CDR3 is TGTGCCAGCAGTTTTTCGGGGAACACTGAAGCTTTCTTT. It encodes CASSFSGNTEAFF.

At least ten counts were recorded for this clonotype. The CDR3 spells CASSLRSETQYF. CDR3 sequence (DNA): TGCGCCAGCAGCCTCCGCAGCGAGACCCAGTACTTC. The chain combines TRBV5-1 with TRBJ2-5; D gene unclear. There are 12 residues in the CDR3. Looked up from germline, CDR1 is SGHRS and CDR2 is YFSETQ. Trimming took 4 bases from V and 5 from J, leaving 9 bases between them.

Comment on this clonotype: This may arise from a read error, as a much more abundant clone is one base away. The rearrangement uses TRBV28 and TRBJ1-1; tentatively, D is TRBD1 (5 bases). The CDR3 loop spans 13 amino acids. CDR1 and CDR2 from the germline V gene are MDHEN and SYDVKM. CDR3 sequence (DNA): TGTGCCAGCAGTCCCCCAGGGAACACTGAAGCTTCCTTT. This sequence encodes CASSPPGNTEASF.

This clonotype has just a few counts. The chain has TRBV7-2 and TRBJ1-4, with 7 nucleotides matching TRBD1. The CDR3 totals 17 residues. Germline assignment: CDR1 SGHTA and CDR2 FQGNSA. The V segment lost 2 bases and the J segment 8 bases; nucleotides outside the gene matches: 14. CDR3 protein: CASSLNRGLGGGEKLFF. The CDR3 DNA reads as TGTGCCAGCAGCTTAAACAGGGGTTTGGGTGGAGGCGAAAAACTGTTTTTT.

This rearrangement joins TRBV20-1 to TRBJ1-2, with a possible D match to TRBD1 (6 bases). Germline values: CDR1 DFQATT, CDR2 SNEGSKA (reference sequence). The germline V and J ends were trimmed by 6 bases and 0 bases, with 11 bases remaining between them. The CDR3 is 13 residues long. The CDR3 DNA follows: TGCAGTGCGGAACAGGGTCCTAACTATGGCTACACCTTC. Its protein is CSAEQGPNYGYTF.

This clonotype was observed many times. V usage is TRBV6-5 and J usage is TRBJ2-6; D gene uncertain. V was trimmed by 8 bases and J by 0 bases, leaving 14 bases between them. Germline CDR1 MNHEY, CDR2 SVGAGI. The CDR3 length is 16 residues. The CDR3 DNA reads as TGTGCCAGCCGCCGAAGAAACCTCTCTGGGGCCAACGTCCTGACTTTC. It codes for CASRRRNLSGANVLTF.

The chain links TRBV12-3 or TRBV12-4 to TRBJ2-1; the D gene is possibly TRBD2 (6 bases). This CDR3 comprises 14 residues. V lost 5 bases, J lost 10 bases, and 18 bases lay in between. The CDR3 DNA is TGTGCCAGCAGTCCGGGACTCCCGGCCGACGAGCAGTTCTTC. Translation: CASSPGLPADEQFF.

This clonotype was picked up a small number of times. The chain is built from TRBV4-1 and TRBJ2-7, with 7 bases fitting TRBD1. V gave up 0 bases and J gave up 4 bases; unmatched junction bases: 6. Looked up from germline, CDR1 is MGHRA and CDR2 is YSYEKL. The CDR3 totals 15 residues. CDR3 region: CASSQDRQGGYEQYF. CDR3 DNA sequence: TGCGCCAGCAGCCAAGATCGACAGGGCGGTTACGAGCAGTACTTC.

This clonotype was counted at least ten times. V is TRBV3-1 and J is TRBJ1-2; 7 nucleotides align to TRBD1. From germline, CDR1 is LGHDT and CDR2 YNNKEL (reference sequence). The V segment lost 9 bases and the J segment 5 bases; nucleotides outside the gene matches: 9. The CDR3 is 13 residues long. The CDR3 spells CASSKPGGYGYTF. The CDR3 region has the DNA TGTGCCAGTTCGAAGCCAGGGGGGTATGGCTACACCTTC.

This clonotype was seen only a few times. The V gene is TRBV5-1, the J gene TRBJ2-2; D not certain. V gave up 3 bases and J gave up 2 bases, with 8 bases separating them. The CDR3 contains 14 residues. Germline assignment: CDR1 SGHRS and CDR2 YFSETQ. The CDR3 loop reads CASSSGSNTGELFF. Written as DNA, the CDR3 is TGCGCCAGCAGCTCAGGATCCAACACCGGGGAGCTGTTTTTT.